A selection of T cell receptor beta chains follows, all from one sample in a study of regulatory T cells in long-lasting Graves disease. Using its own MiXCR run on the multiplex PCR reads, TCRdb lists one record per CDR3 protein. Of over 500,000 distinct CDR3 sequences listed, about 16% were seen once; the top ten hold about 11%. The same specimen was also included in a second study, on T cells in Graves' hyperthyroidism and ophthalmopathy.

The specimen was peripheral blood mononuclear cells (PBMCs), collected at new diagnosis, from a patient treated with antithyroid drugs. These receptors were taken from a man younger than 30 with Graves disease. Each CDR3 is given with its conserved first and last residue. The D gene is left open where the match is weak. Clone size is stated in some rows and not others, as once, few, many or a class when expanded.

>few|TRBJ2-2|TRBD2|TRBV6-1
TGTGCCAGCGTGCCGGGACTAGCGGGAGGATCCGGGGAGCTGTTTTTT
CASVPGLAGGSGELFF
>many|TRBJ1-1|-|TRBV28
TGTGCCAGCAGCGCAGGGGTAAATGCTTTCTTT
CASSAGVNAFF
>many|TRBJ2-3|-|TRBV7-8
TGTGCCAGCACCCGAGTCCTATTTGGAGATACGCAGTATTTT
CASTRVLFGDTQYF
>-|TRBJ2-2|TRBD1|TRBV7-3
TGTGCCAGCAGCTCCGGGACAGGGGCCACCGGGGAGCTGTTTTTT
CASSSGTGATGELFF
>few|TRBJ2-7|-|TRBV16
TGTGCCAGCAGCCAATTGGGGCAGGGAGCTGGCGAGCAGTACTTC
CASSQLGQGAGEQYF
>many|TRBJ2-1|-|TRBV2
TGTGCCAGCAGTGGTTGGGACAATGAGCAGCTCTTC
CASSGWDNEQLF
>-|TRBJ1-1|-|TRBV2
-
CASSASSYNEQFFGPGTEAFF
>-|TRBJ2-1|TRBD2|TRBV7-2
TGTGCCAGCAGCCGGGGGGGCTTCTACAATGAGCAGTTCTTC
CASSRGGFYNEQFF
>many|TRBJ2-5|-|TRBV12-3/TRBV12-4
TGTGCCAGCAGTTTGGGGGGGGACAGGCTCCAAGAGACCCAGTACTTC
CASSLGGDRLQETQYF
>many|TRBJ2-7|TRBD1|TRBV12-3/TRBV12-4
TGTGCCAGCAGTGAGAACAGGGGACCCTCCTACGAGCAGTACTTC
CASSENRGPSYEQYF
>many|TRBJ1-4|TRBD1|TRBV7-6
TGTGCCAGCAGCTCACCGGGACAGGGCGCTGAAAAACTGTTTTTT
CASSSPGQGAEKLFF
>-|TRBJ2-3|-|TRBV4-2
TGTGCCAGCAGCCAAGATGGTGTGTCGAGCACAGATACGCAGTATTTT
CASSQDGVSSTDTQYF